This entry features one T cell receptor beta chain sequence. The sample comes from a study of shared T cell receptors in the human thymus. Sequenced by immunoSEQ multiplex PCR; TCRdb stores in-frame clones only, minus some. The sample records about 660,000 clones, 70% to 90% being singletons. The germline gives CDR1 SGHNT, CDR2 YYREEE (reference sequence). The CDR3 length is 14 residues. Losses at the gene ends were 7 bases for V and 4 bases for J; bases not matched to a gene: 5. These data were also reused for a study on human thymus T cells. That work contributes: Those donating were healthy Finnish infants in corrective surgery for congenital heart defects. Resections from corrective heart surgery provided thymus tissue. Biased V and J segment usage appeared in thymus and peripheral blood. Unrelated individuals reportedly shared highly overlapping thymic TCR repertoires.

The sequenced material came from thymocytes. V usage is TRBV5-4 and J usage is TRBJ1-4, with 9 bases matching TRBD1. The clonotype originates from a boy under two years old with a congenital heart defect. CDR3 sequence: CASGRDRVNEKLFF. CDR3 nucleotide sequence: TGTGCCAGCGGCCGGGACAGGGTTAATGAAAAACTGTTTTTT.